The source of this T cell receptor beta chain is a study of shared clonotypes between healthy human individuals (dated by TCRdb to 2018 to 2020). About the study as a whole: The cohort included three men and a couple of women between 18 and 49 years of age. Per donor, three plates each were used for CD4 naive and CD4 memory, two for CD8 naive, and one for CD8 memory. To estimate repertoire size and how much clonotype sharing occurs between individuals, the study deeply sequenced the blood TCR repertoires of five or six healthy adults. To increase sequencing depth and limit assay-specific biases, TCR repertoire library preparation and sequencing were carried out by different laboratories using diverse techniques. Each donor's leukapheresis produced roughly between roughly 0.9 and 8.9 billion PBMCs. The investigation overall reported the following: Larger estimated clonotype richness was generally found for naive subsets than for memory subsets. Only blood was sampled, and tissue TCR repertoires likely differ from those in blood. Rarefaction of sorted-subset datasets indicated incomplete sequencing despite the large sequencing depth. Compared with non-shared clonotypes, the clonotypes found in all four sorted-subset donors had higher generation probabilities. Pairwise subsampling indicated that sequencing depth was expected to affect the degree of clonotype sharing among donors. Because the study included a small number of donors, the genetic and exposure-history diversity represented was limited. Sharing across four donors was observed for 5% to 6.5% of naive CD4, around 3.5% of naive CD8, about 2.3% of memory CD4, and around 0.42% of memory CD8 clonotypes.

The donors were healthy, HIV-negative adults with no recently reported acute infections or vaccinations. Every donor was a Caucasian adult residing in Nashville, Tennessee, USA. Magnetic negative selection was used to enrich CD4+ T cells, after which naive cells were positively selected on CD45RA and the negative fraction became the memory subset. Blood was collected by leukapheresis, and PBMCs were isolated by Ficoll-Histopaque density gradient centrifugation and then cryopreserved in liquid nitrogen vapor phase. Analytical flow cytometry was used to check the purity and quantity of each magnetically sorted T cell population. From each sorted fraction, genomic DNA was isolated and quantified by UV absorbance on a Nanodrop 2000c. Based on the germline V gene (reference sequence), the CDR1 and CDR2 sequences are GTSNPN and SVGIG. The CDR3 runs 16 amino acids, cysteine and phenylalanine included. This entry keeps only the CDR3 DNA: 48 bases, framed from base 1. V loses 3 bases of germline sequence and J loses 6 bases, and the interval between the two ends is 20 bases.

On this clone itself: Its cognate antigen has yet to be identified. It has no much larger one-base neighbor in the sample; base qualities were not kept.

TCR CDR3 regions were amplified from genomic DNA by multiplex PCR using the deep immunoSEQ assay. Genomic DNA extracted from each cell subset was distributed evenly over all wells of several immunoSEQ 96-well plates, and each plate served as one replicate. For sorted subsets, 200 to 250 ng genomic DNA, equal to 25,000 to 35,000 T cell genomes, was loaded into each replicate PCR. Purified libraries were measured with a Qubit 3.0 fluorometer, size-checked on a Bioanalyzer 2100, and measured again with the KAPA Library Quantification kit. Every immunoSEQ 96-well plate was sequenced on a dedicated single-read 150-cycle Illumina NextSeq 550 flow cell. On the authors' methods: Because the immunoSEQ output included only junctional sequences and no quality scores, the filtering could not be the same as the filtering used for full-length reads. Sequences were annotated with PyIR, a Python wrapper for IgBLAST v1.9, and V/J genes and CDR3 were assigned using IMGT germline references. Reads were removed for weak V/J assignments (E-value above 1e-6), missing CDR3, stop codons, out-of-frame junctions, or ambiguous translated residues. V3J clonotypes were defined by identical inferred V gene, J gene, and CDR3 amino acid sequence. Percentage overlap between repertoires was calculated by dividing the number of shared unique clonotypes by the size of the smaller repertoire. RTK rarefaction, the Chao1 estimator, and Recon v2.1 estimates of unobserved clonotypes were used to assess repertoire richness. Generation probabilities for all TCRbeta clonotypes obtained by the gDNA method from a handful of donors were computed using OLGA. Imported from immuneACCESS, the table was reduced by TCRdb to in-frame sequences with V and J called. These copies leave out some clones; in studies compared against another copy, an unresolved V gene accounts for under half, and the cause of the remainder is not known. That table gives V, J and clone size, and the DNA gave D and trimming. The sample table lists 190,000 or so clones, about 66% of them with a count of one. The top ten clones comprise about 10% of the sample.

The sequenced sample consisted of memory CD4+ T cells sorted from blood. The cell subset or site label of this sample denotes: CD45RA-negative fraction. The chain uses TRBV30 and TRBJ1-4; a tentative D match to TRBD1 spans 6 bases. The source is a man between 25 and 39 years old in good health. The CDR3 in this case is CAWSSQMDRSYEKLFF. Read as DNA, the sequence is TGTGCCTGGAGCTCCCAAATGGACAGATCCTATGAAAAACTGTTTTTT.